Listed below are T cell receptor beta chains from one sample, sequenced in a study of tumor and adjacent non-tumor tissue in lung cancer. MiXCR, run by TCRdb on the multiplex PCR reads, gives a single entry per CDR3 protein. In the table there are 60,000 to 90,000 distinct CDR3 sequences, about three quarters of which are singletons. The sequencing sample was made of lung tumor tissue. The receptors were gathered from a woman aged 50 to 65 with non-small cell lung cancer. The CDR3 runs from the conserved cysteine through the conserved F or W. D genes are given only for firm matches. Size is omitted from some rows. Given values are once, few, many or a class for expanded clones.

d_gene: TRBD2; v_gene: TRBV29-1; abundance: NA; j_gene: TRBJ2-1; CDR3aa: CSVMSGRKNEQFF; CDR3nt: TGCAGCGTTATGAGCGGGAGAAAGAATGAGCAGTTCTTC
d_gene: NA; v_gene: TRBV11-2; abundance: NA; j_gene: TRBJ1-1; CDR3aa: CASSIVGRGTEAFF; CDR3nt: NA
d_gene: NA; v_gene: TRBV4-2; abundance: NA; j_gene: TRBJ2-3; CDR3aa: CANSQDLTSNQPQYF; CDR3nt: TGTGCCAACAGTCAAGACCTCACTAGCAATCAGCCCCAGTATTTT
d_gene: NA; v_gene: TRBV11-2; abundance: NA; j_gene: TRBJ1-5; CDR3aa: CASSAEGVSIQPQHF; CDR3nt: TGTGCCAGCAGCGCAGAGGGGGTTAGCATTCAGCCTCAGCATTTT
d_gene: NA; v_gene: TRBV10-3; abundance: NA; j_gene: TRBJ1-6; CDR3aa: CAISGSGRVDNSLLHF; CDR3nt: TGTGCCATCAGTGGGAGCGGGCGGGTGGATAATTCACTCCTCCACTTT
d_gene: NA; v_gene: TRBV6-2/TRBV6-3; abundance: NA; j_gene: TRBJ2-1; CDR3aa: CASTRSSYNEQFF; CDR3nt: TGTGCCAGTACCCGGTCTAGCTACAATGAGCAGTTCTTC
d_gene: NA; v_gene: TRBV4-2; abundance: once; j_gene: TRBJ1-5; CDR3aa: CASSQDLISNEPQHF; CDR3nt: TGTGCCAGCAGCCAAGATCTCATTAGCAATGAGCCCCAGCATTTT
d_gene: NA; v_gene: TRBV5-4; abundance: NA; j_gene: TRBJ2-6; CDR3aa: CASSKGLGGGGGANVLTF; CDR3nt: TGTGCCAGCAGCAAGGGACTCGGGGGAGGAGGCGGGGCCAACGTCCTGACTTTC
d_gene: NA; v_gene: TRBV12-3/TRBV12-4; abundance: NA; j_gene: TRBJ2-2; CDR3aa: CASSVGVTGVLFF; CDR3nt: TGTGCCAGCAGTGTAGGAGTTACGGGGGTGCTGTTTTTT
d_gene: NA; v_gene: TRBV6-1; abundance: NA; j_gene: TRBJ2-1; CDR3aa: CVSSEWCEQFF; CDR3nt: TGTGTCAGCAGTGAGTGGTGTGAGCAGTTCTTC
d_gene: NA; v_gene: TRBV14; abundance: NA; j_gene: TRBJ1-5; CDR3aa: CASSVDGHHPQHF; CDR3nt: TGTGCCAGCAGCGTCGACGGCCATCACCCTCAGCATTTT
d_gene: NA; v_gene: TRBV11-2; abundance: NA; j_gene: TRBJ2-3; CDR3aa: CARSPVDYPLPDTQYF; CDR3nt: TGTGCCAGGAGCCCGGTGGATTACCCGCTTCCAGATACACAGTATTTT
d_gene: NA; v_gene: TRBV11-2; abundance: NA; j_gene: TRBJ2-1; CDR3aa: CASSLEYSNKQLF; CDR3nt: TGTGCCAGCAGCTTAGAATACAGTAATAAGCAGCTCTTC
d_gene: NA; v_gene: TRBV10-3; abundance: NA; j_gene: TRBJ2-7; CDR3aa: CAISGAKQGGSEKYF; CDR3nt: TGTGCCATCAGCGGAGCGAAACAGGGAGGTTCCGAGAAGTACTTC
d_gene: NA; v_gene: TRBV13; abundance: many; j_gene: TRBJ2-1; CDR3aa: CASSLAWIKDSASNEQFF; CDR3nt: TGTGCCAGCAGCTTAGCCTGGATCAAAGACAGCGCCAGTAATGAGCAGTTCTTC
d_gene: TRBD2; v_gene: TRBV5-6; abundance: NA; j_gene: TRBJ2-3; CDR3aa: CACDSYRTSGRSDMQYF; CDR3nt: TGTGCCTGCGACTCCTACCGTACTAGCGGGAGGTCAGATATGCAGTATTTT
d_gene: NA; v_gene: TRBV29-1; abundance: once; j_gene: TRBJ2-1; CDR3aa: CDVEEGHGHLQFF; CDR3nt: TGCGACGTTGAGGAGGGACATGGTCATCTCCAGTTCTTC
d_gene: NA; v_gene: TRBV11-2; abundance: NA; j_gene: TRBJ2-1; CDR3aa: CANSFKREYGEQFF; CDR3nt: TGTGCCAACAGCTTCAAACGGGAGTACGGCGAGCAGTTCTTC
d_gene: TRBD1; v_gene: TRBV29-1; abundance: NA; j_gene: TRBJ1-2; CDR3aa: CIVDGTGDGKGYTF; CDR3nt: TGCATCGTTGACGGGACAGGGGACGGAAAAGGCTACACCTTC
d_gene: NA; v_gene: TRBV5-1; abundance: NA; j_gene: TRBJ2-7; CDR3aa: CVSSLTGSSYEQYF; CDR3nt: TGCGTCAGCAGCTTGACAGGTAGCTCCTACGAGCAGTACTTC
d_gene: NA; v_gene: TRBV4-1; abundance: NA; j_gene: TRBJ1-1; CDR3aa: CANGQARANTEAFF; CDR3nt: TGCGCCAACGGCCAAGCACGGGCGAACACTGAAGCTTTCTTT
d_gene: TRBD1; v_gene: TRBV5-1; abundance: NA; j_gene: TRBJ2-7; CDR3aa: CASAGLATGSEQYF; CDR3nt: TGCGCCAGCGCAGGGTTAGCGACAGGGAGCGAGCAGTACTTC
d_gene: NA; v_gene: TRBV10-2; abundance: NA; j_gene: TRBJ2-1; CDR3aa: CASSEPGANPSYNAQFF; CDR3nt: TGCGCCAGCAGTGAGCCGGGGGCTAATCCCTCCTACAATGCGCAGTTCTTC
d_gene: NA; v_gene: TRBV11-2; abundance: NA; j_gene: TRBJ2-3; CDR3aa: CVGSLDKGDTQYF; CDR3nt: TGTGTCGGCAGCTTAGACAAGGGAGATACGCAGTATTTT
d_gene: NA; v_gene: TRBV29-1; abundance: once; j_gene: TRBJ1-1; CDR3aa: CSTSPGFIDTEAFF; CDR3nt: TGCAGTACCTCACCGGGGTTCATCGACACTGAAGCTTTCTTT
d_gene: NA; v_gene: TRBV4-1; abundance: NA; j_gene: TRBJ1-2; CDR3aa: CASIVGPPNYGYTF; CDR3nt: TGCGCCAGCATAGTGGGTCCCCCCAATTATGGCTACACCTTC
d_gene: TRBD2; v_gene: TRBV11-1; abundance: NA; j_gene: TRBJ2-1; CDR3aa: CVSSSGLTGGSQFF; CDR3nt: TGTGTCAGCAGCTCAGGACTAACGGGAGGGTCGCAGTTCTTC
d_gene: NA; v_gene: TRBV12-3/TRBV12-4; abundance: NA; j_gene: TRBJ2-1; CDR3aa: CASSPASCGGWNEQFF; CDR3nt: TGTGCCAGCAGTCCCGCTAGCTGTGGAGGGTGGAATGAGCAGTTCTTC